The rows below give T cell receptor beta chains drawn from one sample of a study of sequential checkpoint blockade in melanoma. Sequencing used immunoSEQ multiplex PCR; TCRdb keeps in-frame clones, though not all of them. Of some 9,200 clones listed, about 23% are singletons. The sample here was tumor tissue (inferred from file names), taken from a patient given nivolumab and ipilimumab in sequence. Every receptor here comes from a human donor with melanoma. Each CDR3 is given with its conserved first and last residue. Each record gives: D gene, V gene, J gene, clone size, CDR3 protein, CDR3 DNA. The D gene is left open where the match is weak. Clone size, where shown, is once, few, many, or a class for clones that have expanded.

>NA|TRBV29-1|TRBJ1-1|NA
CSVRTDMNTEAFF
TGCAGCGTCCGGACAGACATGAACACTGAAGCTTTCTTT
>TRBD2|TRBV14|TRBJ2-2|NA
CASSQWRGAFDGELFF
TGTGCCAGCAGCCAATGGCGGGGGGCTTTCGACGGGGAGCTGTTTTTT
>TRBD1|TRBV6-8|TRBJ2-7|few
CASSYTSGGGYEQYF
TGTGCCAGCAGTTACACGTCAGGGGGCGGCTACGAGCAGTACTTC
>NA|TRBV11-3|TRBJ2-5|many
CASSPGTPQETQYF
TGTGCCAGCAGCCCCGGGACTCCGCAAGAGACCCAGTACTTC
>NA|TRBV6-8|TRBJ2-7|few
CASSLLSGDAYEQYF
TGTGCCAGCAGTTTGTTGTCAGGGGATGCCTACGAGCAGTACTTC
>TRBD1|TRBV28|TRBJ2-1|NA
CASSTRVAGGGSNEQFF
TGTGCCAGCAGTACACGGGTTGCAGGGGGTGGGAGTAATGAGCAGTTCTTC
>NA|TRBV19|TRBJ1-1|few
CASSVGRNTEAFF
TGTGCCAGTAGCGTGGGCAGGAACACTGAAGCTTTCTTT
>TRBD1|TRBV11-3|TRBJ2-2|few
CASSPRTGGSNTGELFF
TGTGCCAGCAGCCCTCGGACAGGGGGATCAAACACCGGGGAGCTGTTTTTT
>TRBD1|TRBV19|TRBJ1-2|NA
CASTSQGAAVGYTF
TGTGCCAGTACCTCACAGGGGGCGGCGGTCGGCTACACCTTC
>TRBD1|TRBV11-3|TRBJ2-7|NA
CASSLVMDRAVEQYF
TGTGCCAGCAGCTTAGTAATGGACAGGGCTGTTGAGCAGTACTTC
>NA|TRBV6-8|TRBJ2-5|few
CASSYPGRGDETQYF
TGTGCCAGCAGTTACCCTGGACGGGGAGACGAGACCCAGTACTTC
>TRBD2|TRBV5-1|TRBJ2-5|NA
CASSTGTSGAQETQYF
TGCGCCAGCAGCACTGGGACTAGCGGGGCGCAAGAGACCCAGTACTTC
>NA|TRBV6-8|TRBJ2-3|NA
CASSYSEYTQYF
TGTGCCAGCAGTTACTCGGAGTACACCCAGTATTTT
>NA|TRBV5-1|TRBJ1-6|NA
CASSLEGDSSYNSPLHF
TGCGCCAGCAGCTTGGAGGGGGATAGCTCCTATAATTCACCCCTCCACTTT
>TRBD1|TRBV28|TRBJ1-4|few
CASSGQEDNEKLFF
TGTGCCAGCAGTGGACAGGAGGATAATGAAAAACTGTTTTTT
>TRBD1|TRBV11-3|TRBJ2-2|medium-sized
CASSLRTGDTGELFF
TGTGCCAGCAGCTTAAGGACAGGGGACACCGGGGAGCTGTTTTTT
>NA|TRBV9|TRBJ1-5|many
CASSVGEGVGRPQHF
TGTGCCAGCAGCGTAGGCGAAGGGGTTGGACGGCCCCAGCATTTT
>NA|TRBV6-8|TRBJ1-5|medium-sized
CASMDSTYNQPQHF
TGTGCCAGCATGGACTCCACCTACAATCAGCCCCAGCATTTT
>TRBD2|TRBV12-5|TRBJ2-3|NA
CASGLDRLAGSTDTQYF
TGTGCTAGTGGTTTGGACAGACTAGCGGGGAGCACAGATACGCAGTATTTT
>TRBD1|TRBV29-1|TRBJ1-1|NA
CSLREGARTEAFF
TGCAGCCTCAGGGAGGGGGCGAGGACTGAAGCTTTCTTT
>NA|TRBV23-1|TRBJ1-4|NA
CASSQDRVVGNEKLFF
TGCGCCAGCAGCCAAGATCGAGTGGTGGGTAATGAAAAACTGTTTTTT
>NA|TRBV28|TRBJ1-5|few
CASSLASHDQPQHF
TGTGCCAGCAGTTTAGCATCTCATGACCAGCCCCAGCATTTT
>TRBD2|TRBV19|TRBJ2-3|NA
CASTMSSGGRDTQYF
TGTGCCAGTACCATGAGCAGCGGGGGCCGGGATACGCAGTATTTT
>TRBD1|TRBV2|TRBJ2-1|NA
CASSERGTGGDEQFF
TGTGCCAGCAGTGAAAGGGGGACAGGAGGCGATGAGCAGTTCTTC